This TCR beta chain was captured in a study of cytomegalovirus exposure and HLA in healthy donors. Study-wide results and limits: Reports indicated that the classifier achieved high specificity and sensitivity in diagnosing cytomegalovirus status. Most sequenced TCRs were rare (though some public TCRs occurred in many donors). Cytomegalovirus-associated TCR beta chains were listed, numbering 164.

CDR3 length: 14 amino acids. Germline V gene sequence: CDR1 GTSNPN, CDR2 SVGIG (reference sequence). After removal of 5 bases from V and 3 bases from J, the junction contained 7 bases not matched to a gene. Worth noting for this clone: Its antigen is unidentified.

Generated by immunoSEQ multiplex PCR, the TCRdb table keeps only in-frame clones and is missing some. This table holds about 220,000 clones, 65% to 85% found once. Sequenced sample: PBMCs. This TCR was sampled from a woman aged 25-40 years in good health and CMV-seropositive. The chain combines TRBV30 with TRBJ2-1, with TRBD2 matching over 7 bases. The CDR3 loop is CAWASSGLYNEQFF. The CDR3 DNA reads TGTGCCTGGGCCTCTAGCGGACTCTACAATGAGCAGTTCTTC.